This TCR beta chain was captured by sequencing in a study of T cells in Graves' hyperthyroidism and ophthalmopathy. Study-wide context: Before any treatment, at initial diagnosis, peripheral blood was collected.

Patients with uncontrolled infections, other autoimmune diseases, pregnancy or lactation were excluded. There are a few counts of this clonotype. Its antigen is unidentified. RNA transcripts gave rise to amplified TCR beta CDR3 regions. First-round RT-PCR with HTBI primers amplified the TCR CDR3 region. TCRdb reprocessed the multiplex PCR reads via MiXCR and lists one record per CDR3 protein. The sample lists fewer than 750,000 distinct CDR3 sequences; around 15% were seen once. Germline values: CDR1 DFQATT, CDR2 SNEGSKA (reference sequence). CDR3 length equals 12 residues. Germline trimming cut 6 bases from V and 6 bases from J; bases unmatched to any gene: 5. Findings of the study overall: Among thyroid clonotypes expanded above 0.001, most also appeared in blood.

Sequenced: blood. V usage is TRBV20-1 and J usage is TRBJ1-5, with 7 nucleotides matching TRBD1. The source of this sequence is a woman between 50 and 59 years old with Graves' ophthalmopathy. The CDR3 is CSARTGGQPQHF. CDR3 in DNA: TGCAGTGCCCGGACAGGAGGTCAGCCCCAGCATTTT.